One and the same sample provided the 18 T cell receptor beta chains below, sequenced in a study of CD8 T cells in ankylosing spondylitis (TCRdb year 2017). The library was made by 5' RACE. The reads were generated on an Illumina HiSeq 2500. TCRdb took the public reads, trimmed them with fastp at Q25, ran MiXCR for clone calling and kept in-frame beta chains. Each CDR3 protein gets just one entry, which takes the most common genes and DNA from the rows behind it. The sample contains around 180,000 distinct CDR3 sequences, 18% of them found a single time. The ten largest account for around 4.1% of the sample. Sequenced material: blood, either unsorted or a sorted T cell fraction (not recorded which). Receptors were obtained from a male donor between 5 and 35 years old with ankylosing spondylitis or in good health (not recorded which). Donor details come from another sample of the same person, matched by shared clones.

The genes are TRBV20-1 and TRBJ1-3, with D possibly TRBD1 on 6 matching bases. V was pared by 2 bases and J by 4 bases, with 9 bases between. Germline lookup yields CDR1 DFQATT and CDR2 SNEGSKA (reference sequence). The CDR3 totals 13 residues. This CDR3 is CSARNRDGNTIYF. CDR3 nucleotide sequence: TGCAGTGCTAGAAACAGGGACGGAAACACCATATATTTT.

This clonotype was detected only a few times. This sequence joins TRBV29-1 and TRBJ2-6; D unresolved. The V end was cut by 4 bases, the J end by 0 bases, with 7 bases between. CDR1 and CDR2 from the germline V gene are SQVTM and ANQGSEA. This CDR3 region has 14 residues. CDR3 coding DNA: TGCAGCGTTGGGTTGGTCTCTGGGGCCAACGTCCTGACTTTC. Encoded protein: CSVGLVSGANVLTF.

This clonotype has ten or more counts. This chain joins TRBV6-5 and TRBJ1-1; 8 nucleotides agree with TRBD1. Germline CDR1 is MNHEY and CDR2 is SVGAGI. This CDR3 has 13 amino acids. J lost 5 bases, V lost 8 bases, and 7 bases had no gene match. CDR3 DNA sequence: TGTGCCAGCCGGATTACAGGGGGTACTGAAGCTTTCTTT. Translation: CASRITGGTEAFF.

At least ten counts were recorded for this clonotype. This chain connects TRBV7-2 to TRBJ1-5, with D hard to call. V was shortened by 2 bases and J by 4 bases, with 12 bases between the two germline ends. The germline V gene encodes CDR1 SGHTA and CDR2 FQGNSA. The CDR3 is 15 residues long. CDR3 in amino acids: CASSLSGSKNQPQHF. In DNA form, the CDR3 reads TGTGCCAGCAGCTTATCTGGGAGTAAGAATCAGCCCCAGCATTTT.

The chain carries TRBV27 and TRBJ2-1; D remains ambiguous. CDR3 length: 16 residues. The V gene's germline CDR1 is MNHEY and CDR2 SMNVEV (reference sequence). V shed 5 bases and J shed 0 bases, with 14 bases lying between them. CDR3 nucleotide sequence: TGTGCCAGCAGTGCCCACTATAGAGGCTCCTACAATGAGCAGTTCTTC. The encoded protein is CASSAHYRGSYNEQFF.

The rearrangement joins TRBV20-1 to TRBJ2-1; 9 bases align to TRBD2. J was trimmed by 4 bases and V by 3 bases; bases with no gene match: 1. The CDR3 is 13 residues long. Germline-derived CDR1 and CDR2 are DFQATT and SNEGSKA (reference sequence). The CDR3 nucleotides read TGCAGTGCTAGCCTAGCGGGGTACAATGAGCAGTTCTTC. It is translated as CSASLAGYNEQFF.

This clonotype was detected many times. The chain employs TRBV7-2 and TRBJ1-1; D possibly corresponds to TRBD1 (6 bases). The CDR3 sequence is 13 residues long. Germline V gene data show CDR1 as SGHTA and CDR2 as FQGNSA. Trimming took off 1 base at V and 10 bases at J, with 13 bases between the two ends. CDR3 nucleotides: TGTGCCAGCAGCTTAGGACAGGCTGAATTAGCTTTCTTT. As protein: CASSLGQAELAFF.

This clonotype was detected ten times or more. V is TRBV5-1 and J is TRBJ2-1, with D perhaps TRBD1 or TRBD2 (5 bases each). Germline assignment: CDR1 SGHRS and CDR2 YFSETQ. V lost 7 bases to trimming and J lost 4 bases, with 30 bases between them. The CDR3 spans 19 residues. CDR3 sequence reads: CASFSSGTPNPIRYNEQFF. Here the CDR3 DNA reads TGCGCCAGCTTTTCCTCGGGGACGCCGAACCCAATTCGTTACAATGAGCAGTTCTTC. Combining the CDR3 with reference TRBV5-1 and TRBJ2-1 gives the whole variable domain KAGVTQTPRYLIKTRGQQVTLSCSPISGHRSVSWYQQTPGQGLQFLFEYFSETQRNKGNFPGRFSGRQFSNSRSEMNVSTLELGDSALYLCASFSSGTPNPIRYNEQFFGPGTRLTVL.

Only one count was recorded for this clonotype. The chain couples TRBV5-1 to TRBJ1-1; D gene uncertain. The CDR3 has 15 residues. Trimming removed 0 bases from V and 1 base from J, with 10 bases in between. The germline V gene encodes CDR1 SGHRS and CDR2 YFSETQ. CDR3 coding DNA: TGCGCCAGCAGCTTGGCAACGGGAAAGAACACTGAAGCTTTCTTT. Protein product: CASSLATGKNTEAFF.

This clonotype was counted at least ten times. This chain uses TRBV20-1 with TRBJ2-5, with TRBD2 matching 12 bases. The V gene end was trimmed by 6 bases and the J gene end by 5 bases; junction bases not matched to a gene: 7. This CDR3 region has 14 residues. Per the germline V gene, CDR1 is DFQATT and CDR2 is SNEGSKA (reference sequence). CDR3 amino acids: CSAPSGRAMETQYF. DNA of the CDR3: TGCAGTGCCCCTAGCGGGAGGGCTATGGAGACCCAGTACTTC.

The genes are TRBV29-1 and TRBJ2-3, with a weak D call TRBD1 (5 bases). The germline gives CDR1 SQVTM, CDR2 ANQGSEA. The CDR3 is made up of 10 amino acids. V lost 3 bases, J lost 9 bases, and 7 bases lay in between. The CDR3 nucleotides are TGCAGCGTTGACCCAGGGACGCAGTATTTT. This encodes CSVDPGTQYF.

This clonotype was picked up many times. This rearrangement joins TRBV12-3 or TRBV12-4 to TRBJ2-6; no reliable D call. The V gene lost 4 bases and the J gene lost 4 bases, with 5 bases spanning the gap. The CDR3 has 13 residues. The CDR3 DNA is TGTGCCAGCAGTTCTCAAGGGGCCAACGTCCTGACTTTC. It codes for CASSSQGANVLTF.

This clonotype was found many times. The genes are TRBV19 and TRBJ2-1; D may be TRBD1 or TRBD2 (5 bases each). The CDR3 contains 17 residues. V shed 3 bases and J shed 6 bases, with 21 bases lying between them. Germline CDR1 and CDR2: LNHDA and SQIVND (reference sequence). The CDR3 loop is CASSIGRGNRGSNEQFF. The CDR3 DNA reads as TGTGCCAGTAGTATCGGTCGGGGCAATAGGGGATCCAATGAGCAGTTCTTC.

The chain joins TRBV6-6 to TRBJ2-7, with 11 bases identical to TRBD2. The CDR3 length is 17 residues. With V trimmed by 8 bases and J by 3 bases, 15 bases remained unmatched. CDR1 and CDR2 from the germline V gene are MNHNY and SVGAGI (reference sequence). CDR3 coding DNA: TGTGCCAGCCAGGGACACATAGCGGGAGGGCCCCTCTACGAGCAGTACTTC. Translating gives CASQGHIAGGPLYEQYF.

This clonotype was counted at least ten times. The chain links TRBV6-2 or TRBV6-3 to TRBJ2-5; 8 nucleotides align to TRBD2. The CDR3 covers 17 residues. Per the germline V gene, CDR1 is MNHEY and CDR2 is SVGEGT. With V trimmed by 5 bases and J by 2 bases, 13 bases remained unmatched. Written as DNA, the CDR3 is TGTGCCAGCAGTAAACGACTCACTAGCGGCCCTCAAGAGACCCAGTACTTC. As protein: CASSKRLTSGPQETQYF.

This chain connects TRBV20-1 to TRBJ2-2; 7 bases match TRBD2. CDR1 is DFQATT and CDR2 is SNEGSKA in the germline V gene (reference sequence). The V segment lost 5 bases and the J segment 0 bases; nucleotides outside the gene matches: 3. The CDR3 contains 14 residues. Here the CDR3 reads CSAAGTTNTGELFF. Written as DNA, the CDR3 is TGCAGTGCTGCCGGGACTACGAACACCGGGGAGCTGTTTTTT.

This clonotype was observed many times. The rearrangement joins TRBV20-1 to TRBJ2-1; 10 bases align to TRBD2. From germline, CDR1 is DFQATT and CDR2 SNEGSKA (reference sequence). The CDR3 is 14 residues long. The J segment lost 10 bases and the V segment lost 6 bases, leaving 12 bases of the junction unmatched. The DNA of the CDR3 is TGCAGTGCCAGCTGGCTAGCGGGAGTGGGGGAGCAGTTCTTC. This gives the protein CSASWLAGVGEQFF.

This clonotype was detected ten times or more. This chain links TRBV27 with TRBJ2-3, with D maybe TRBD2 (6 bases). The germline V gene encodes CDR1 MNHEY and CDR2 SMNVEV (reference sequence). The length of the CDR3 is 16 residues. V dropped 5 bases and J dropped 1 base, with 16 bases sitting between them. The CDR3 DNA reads TGTGCCAGCAGTCCGCGGGACCGACTTGGCACAGATACGCAGTATTTT. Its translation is CASSPRDRLGTDTQYF.